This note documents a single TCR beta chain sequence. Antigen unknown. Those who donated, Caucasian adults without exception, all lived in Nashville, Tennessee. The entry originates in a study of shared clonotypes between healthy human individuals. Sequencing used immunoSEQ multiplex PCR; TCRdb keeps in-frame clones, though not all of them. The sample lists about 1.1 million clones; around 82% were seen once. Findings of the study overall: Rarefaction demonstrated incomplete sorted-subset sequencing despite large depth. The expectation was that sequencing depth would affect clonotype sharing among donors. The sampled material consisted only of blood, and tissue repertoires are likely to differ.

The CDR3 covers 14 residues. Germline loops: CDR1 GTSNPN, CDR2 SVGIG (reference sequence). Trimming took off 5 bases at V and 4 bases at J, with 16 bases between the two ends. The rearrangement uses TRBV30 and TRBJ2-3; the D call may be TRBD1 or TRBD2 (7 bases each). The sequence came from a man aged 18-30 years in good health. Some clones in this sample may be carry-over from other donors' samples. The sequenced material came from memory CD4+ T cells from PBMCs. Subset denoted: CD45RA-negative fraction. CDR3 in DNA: TGTGCCTGGGGGAGGGACAGATTCGCAGATACGCAGTATTTT. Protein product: CAWGRDRFADTQYF.